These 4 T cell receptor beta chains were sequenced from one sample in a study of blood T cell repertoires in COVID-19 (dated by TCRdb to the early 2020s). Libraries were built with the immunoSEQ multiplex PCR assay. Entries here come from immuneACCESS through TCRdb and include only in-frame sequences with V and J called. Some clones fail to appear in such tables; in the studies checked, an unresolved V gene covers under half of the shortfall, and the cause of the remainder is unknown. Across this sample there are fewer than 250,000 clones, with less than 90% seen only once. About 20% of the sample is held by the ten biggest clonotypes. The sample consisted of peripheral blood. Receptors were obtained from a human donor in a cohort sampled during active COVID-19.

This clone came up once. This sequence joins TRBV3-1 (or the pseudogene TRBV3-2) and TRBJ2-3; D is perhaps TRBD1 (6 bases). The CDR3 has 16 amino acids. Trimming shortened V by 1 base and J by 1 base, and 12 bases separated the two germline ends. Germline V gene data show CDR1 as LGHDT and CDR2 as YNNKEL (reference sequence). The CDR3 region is CASSQVGSGGTDTQYF. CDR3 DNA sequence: TGTGCCAGCAGCCAAGTCGGGTCAGGGGGCACAGATACGCAGTATTTT.

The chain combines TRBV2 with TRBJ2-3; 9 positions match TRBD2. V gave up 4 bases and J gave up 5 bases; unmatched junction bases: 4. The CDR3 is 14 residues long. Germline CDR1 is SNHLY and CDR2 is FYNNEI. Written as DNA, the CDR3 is TGTGCCAGCAGTGCCCTGACTAGCGGAGATACGCAGTATTTT. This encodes CASSALTSGDTQYF.

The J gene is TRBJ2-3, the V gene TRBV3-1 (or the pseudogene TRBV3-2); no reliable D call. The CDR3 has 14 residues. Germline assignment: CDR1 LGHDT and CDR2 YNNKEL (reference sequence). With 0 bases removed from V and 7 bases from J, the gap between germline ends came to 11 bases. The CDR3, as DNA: TGTGCCAGCAGCCAAGATCCCCAGGATAATACGCAGTATTTT. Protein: CASSQDPQDNTQYF.

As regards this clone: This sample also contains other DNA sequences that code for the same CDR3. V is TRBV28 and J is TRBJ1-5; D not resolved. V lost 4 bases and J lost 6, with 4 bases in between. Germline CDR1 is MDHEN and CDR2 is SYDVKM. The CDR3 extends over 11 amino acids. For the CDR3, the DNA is TGTGCCAGCAGTTCGGGTCAGCCCCAGCATTTT. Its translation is CASSSGQPQHF.